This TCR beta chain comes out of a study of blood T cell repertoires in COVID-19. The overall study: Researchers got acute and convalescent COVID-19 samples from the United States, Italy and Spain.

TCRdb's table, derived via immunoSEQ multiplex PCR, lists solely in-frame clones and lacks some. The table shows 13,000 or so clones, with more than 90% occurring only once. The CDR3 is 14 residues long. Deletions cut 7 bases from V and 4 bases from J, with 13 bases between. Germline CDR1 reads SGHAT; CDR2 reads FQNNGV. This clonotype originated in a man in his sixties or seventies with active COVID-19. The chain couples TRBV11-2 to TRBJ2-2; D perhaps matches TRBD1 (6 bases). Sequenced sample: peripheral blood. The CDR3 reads CASKGQLFTGELFF. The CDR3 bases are TGTGCCAGCAAAGGACAGCTATTCACCGGGGAGCTGTTTTTT.